This note documents a single T cell receptor beta chain sequence. No antigen is known for it. No much larger clone exists at a distance of one base, and base qualities are not known. Participants in the prospective study were enrolled through a virtual design, were aged 18 to 89 years, and lived in 24 United States geographic areas. To assign participants to cohorts, the prospective study relied on clinical history that participants themselves reported in a screening survey and a study questionnaire. Recovered participants in ImmuneRACE Cohort 3 were defined as having two consecutive negative NP/OP PCR tests, clearance from a healthcare professional, or resolution of symptoms. Mobile phlebotomists in the prospective study collected whole blood, serum and a nasopharyngeal or oropharyngeal swab from every participant. Over a roughly two-month period, participants in the prospective study had the option of providing additional blood draws and questionnaires. Prospective study blood samples were shipped either frozen or at room temperature before DNA extraction.

This entry is derived from a study of blood T cell repertoires in COVID-19 (TCRdb year 2020). Looking at the study overall: Samples covering the acute and convalescent phases of COVID-19 were provided by collaborators in the United States, Italy and Spain. The prospective study material was composed of cDNA or gDNA derived from T cells, B-cell-depleted T cells, or PBMCs. Subjects who had been exposed to COVID-19, were actively infected with it, or had recovered from it provided the deeply sampled blood TCRbeta repertoires that made up the dataset. The repertoires were released in a freely available public database intended as a resource for research on the immune response to SARS-CoV-2. Samples were obtained from the ongoing ImmuneRACE study (first 160 participants) and from over a thousand subjects provided by 6 global collaborators. Nearly every sample came with metadata listing a de-identified subject ID, COVID-19 status, age in years and sex. Where available, HLA class I and class II types were obtained from metadata supplied by the sample provider rather than from assay-based typing. Broader findings and caveats from the paper: How much clinical and demographic metadata was included differed by source and by participant, and the metadata was provided uncurated.

Reading from cysteine to phenylalanine, the CDR3 counts 15 amino acids. Only the CDR3 portion is preserved as DNA: 45 bases, with reading frame beginning at the first base. Reading the germline V gene gives CDR1 ENHRY and CDR2 SYGVKD. From V the trimming removes 3 bases and from J it removes 6 bases, while the gene matches leave 5 bases of the junction unaccounted for. The immunoSEQ Assay, a bias-controlled multiplex PCR, was used to amplify TCRbeta CDR3 regions from genomic DNA. The published analysis was carried out like this. The number of nucleated cells in each sample was estimated from the amplification of reference gene primers within the assay. To quantify the absolute abundance of each unique TCRbeta CDR3 rearrangement, sequence reads were collapsed and filtered. Productive Simpson clonality was computed per sample as the square root of Simpson's diversity index over productive rearrangements. TCRdb's version of the immuneACCESS table is confined to in-frame rearrangements and falls short of the full clone set. An unresolved V gene accounts for under half of the shortfall where checked; the remainder is of unknown origin. V, J and clone size were drawn from that table, and D and trimming were deduced from the DNA. This sample holds 200,000 or so clones; less than 90% were observed only once. The ten largest account for roughly 2.5% of the sample.

The sequence was obtained from a woman aged 30 to 39 who had recovered from COVID-19. This chain is built from TRBV10-3 and TRBJ1-2, with TRBD1 identical over 12 junction bases. The sequenced sample consisted of PBMCs or T cells enriched from blood (not recorded which). The CDR3 amino acid sequence is: CAISDRDRGPHGYTF. The sequence in DNA is TGTGCCATCAGTGACCGGGACAGGGGGCCGCATGGCTACACCTTC.